One and the same sample provided the 17 T cell receptor beta chains below, sequenced in a study of T-cell reconstitution after alpha-beta-depleted transplantation in children. The TCRbeta library was prepared with unique molecular identifiers. MiXCR, applied by TCRdb to the PCR reads, yields one record per CDR3 protein. The data show roughly 110,000 distinct CDR3 sequences, approximately 10% seen once. The sequencing here drew on PBMCs, taken before TCRalphabeta/CD19-depleted stem cell transplant. These receptor sequences come from a boy aged 2 to 9 with acute lymphoblastic leukemia, due to receive a stem cell transplant.

The chain combines TRBV20-1 with TRBJ2-1; 8 bases are shared with TRBD2. There are 17 residues in the CDR3. CDR1 is DFQATT, CDR2 SNEGSKA, per germline (reference sequence). Trimming removed 0 bases from V and 9 bases from J; junction bases left unmatched: 16. The CDR3 nucleotides read TGCAGTGCTAGAGACCCACCAACTCCGGGACTAGGGAGTGAGCAGTTCTTC. This codes for CSARDPPTPGLGSEQFF.

The gene calls are TRBV7-9 and TRBJ1-2; D ambiguous. Germline V gene lookup returns CDR1 SEHNR and CDR2 FQNEAQ (reference sequence). The CDR3 spans 13 residues. The V gene lost 2 bases and the J gene lost 1 base, with 5 bases spanning the gap. CDR3 DNA: TGTGCCAGCAGCTTACCGGATAACTATGGCTACACCTTC. This translates into CASSLPDNYGYTF.

Ten or more counts support this clonotype. The rearrangement joins TRBV12-3 or TRBV12-4 to TRBJ2-1; 10 bases align to TRBD2. The V gene end was trimmed by 7 bases and the J gene end by 2 bases; junction bases not matched to a gene: 8. The length of the CDR3 is 16 residues. The CDR3 region has the DNA TGTGCCAGCATTTCTAGCGGGGGCCCGGCCTACAATGAGCAGTTCTTC. It translates to CASISSGGPAYNEQFF.

The rearrangement links TRBV7-7 to TRBJ2-1; D remains ambiguous. The germline CDR1 and CDR2 sequences are SSHAT and FNYEAQ (reference sequence). Trimming took 2 bases from V and 3 from J, leaving 11 bases between them. The CDR3 length is 15 residues. CDR3 residues: CASSLTYGSYNEQFF. In nucleotides, the CDR3 is TGTGCCAGCAGCTTAACTTATGGCAGCTACAATGAGCAGTTCTTC.

The J gene is TRBJ2-1, the V gene TRBV20-1; D remains ambiguous. V lost 2 bases to trimming and J lost 4 bases, with 15 bases between them. Germline CDR1 is DFQATT and CDR2 is SNEGSKA (reference sequence). This CDR3 comprises 15 residues. CDR3 region: CSARPRSSNYNEQFF. CDR3 sequence (DNA): TGCAGTGCTAGACCCCGGAGTAGCAATTACAATGAGCAGTTCTTC.

V is TRBV19 and J is TRBJ1-1, with 8 nucleotides matching TRBD1. V lost 3 bases and J lost 4; bases outside the gene matches: 4. This CDR3 comprises 14 residues. Germline V gives CDR1 LNHDA, CDR2 SQIVND (reference sequence). The CDR3 bases are TGTGCCAGTAGTATCCAGGGGGCAGGCACTGAAGCTTTCTTT. Translation: CASSIQGAGTEAFF.

This clonotype appeared many times. The chain employs TRBV6-5 and TRBJ2-1; no reliable D call. Germline-derived CDR1 and CDR2 are MNHEY and SVGAGI. V was pared by 6 bases and J by 4 bases, with 10 bases between. The CDR3 has 13 residues. DNA of the CDR3: TGTGCCAGCAGCTTAGCCCTATACAATGAGCAGTTCTTC. Its protein is CASSLALYNEQFF.

This clonotype was recorded many times. CDR3 in amino acids: CSARVTLSRGNTQYF. The CDR3 DNA is TGCAGTGCTAGGGTGACGTTGTCCCGAGGAAATACGCAGTATTTT. The chain combines TRBV20-1 with TRBJ2-3, with D hard to call. The V and J ends lost 3 bases and 7 bases respectively, with 20 bases between them. CDR1 is DFQATT and CDR2 is SNEGSKA in the germline V gene (reference sequence). The CDR3 totals 15 residues.

The sample holds a few counts of this clonotype. V is TRBV25-1 and J is TRBJ1-1; D is perhaps TRBD1 (5 bases). Germline values: CDR1 MGHDK, CDR2 SYGVNS. V was trimmed by 4 bases and J by 5 bases, leaving 14 bases between them. The CDR3 extends over 14 amino acids. The CDR3 bases are TGTGCCAGCAGTGCCAGGGAGAGCGGTACTGAAGCTTTCTTT. It specifies CASSARESGTEAFF.

This clonotype was seen many times. V gene TRBV4-2 combines with J gene TRBJ2-7, with 9 bases aligning to TRBD1. CDR3 length: 14 amino acids. Germline CDR1 LGHNA, CDR2 YNFKEQ. Trimming removed 6 bases from V and 3 bases from J; junction bases left unmatched: 6. The CDR3 is CASRRTGDNYEQYF. In DNA form, the CDR3 reads TGTGCCAGCAGACGGACAGGGGACAACTACGAGCAGTACTTC.

The chain joins TRBV19 to TRBJ1-5; no definite D call. CDR3 length: 13 amino acids. V was shortened by 2 bases and J by 4 bases, with 6 bases between the two germline ends. Germline CDR1 LNHDA, CDR2 SQIVND (reference sequence). This CDR3 reads CASSISRNQPQHF. The CDR3 nucleotides read TGTGCCAGTAGTATATCTCGTAATCAGCCCCAGCATTTT.

V is TRBV6-5 and J is TRBJ1-6; D gene uncertain. The germline V gene has CDR1 MNHEY and CDR2 SVGAGI. Trimming cost V 6 bases and J 8 bases, with 8 bases left between them. This CDR3 comprises 12 residues. As DNA, the CDR3 is TGTGCCAGCAGAAGGGCAGATTCACCCCTCCACTTT. Translation gives CASRRADSPLHF.

This chain uses TRBV20-1 with TRBJ1-3, with 11 bases lining up with TRBD1. Germline CDR1 and CDR2: DFQATT and SNEGSKA (reference sequence). CDR3 size: 14 residues. The trim removed 1 base at V and 7 bases at J, leaving 3 bases unmatched. In DNA, the CDR3 is TGCAGTGCTAGAGTCCGGGACAGGGGGAACACCATATATTTT. Its translation: CSARVRDRGNTIYF.

Of note for this clonotype: Possible read error: a much larger clone is one base away. The rearrangement joins TRBV20-1 to TRBJ2-2, with 9 bases fitting TRBD2. V was clipped by 5 bases and J by 7 bases; unmatched bases: 8. The germline CDR1 and CDR2 sequences are DFQATT and SNEGSKA (reference sequence). The CDR3 extends over 14 amino acids. CDR3 amino acids: CSAAGLAGNGELFF. The CDR3 DNA reads as TGCAGTGCTGCGGGACTAGCCGGAAACGGGGAGCTGTTTTTT.

Ten or more counts support this clonotype. The rearrangement links TRBV20-1 to TRBJ2-7, with 7 bases that match TRBD1. The V gene's germline CDR1 is DFQATT and CDR2 SNEGSKA (reference sequence). The length of the CDR3 is 13 residues. Trimming at V came to 3 bases and at J to 3 bases, leaving 5 bases not matched to a gene. In nucleotides, the CDR3 is TGCAGTGCTAGTAAGGCAGGGGGCTACGAGCAGTACTTC. It specifies CSASKAGGYEQYF.

This chain joins TRBV7-2 and TRBJ1-2, with 7 bases matching TRBD1. The CDR3 spans 13 residues. Trimming removed 5 bases from V and 6 bases from J; junction bases left unmatched: 6. Germline V gene lookup returns CDR1 SGHTA and CDR2 FQGNSA. The CDR3 sequence is CASSPKTGNGYTF. Written as DNA, the CDR3 is TGTGCCAGCAGCCCGAAGACAGGGAATGGCTACACCTTC. The entire variable domain, with the rest obtained from reference TRBV7-2 and TRBJ1-2, is as follows: GAGVSQSPSNKVTEKGKDVELRCDPISGHTALYWYRQSLGQGLEFLIYFQGNSAPDKSGLPSDRFSAERTGGSVSTLTIQRTQQEDSAVYLCASSPKTGNGYTFGSGTRLTVV.

This clonotype was recorded at least ten times. The chain employs TRBV20-1 and TRBJ2-5; tentative D call: TRBD1 (6 bases). The V and J ends lost 6 bases and 7 bases respectively, with 15 bases between them. The CDR3 contains 12 residues. The germline CDR1 and CDR2 sequences are DFQATT and SNEGSKA (reference sequence). CDR3 sequence reads: CSANFRGGTQYF. The CDR3 DNA reads TGCAGTGCCAATTTCCGAGGGGGGACCCAGTACTTC.